Listed below are T cell receptor beta chains from one sample, sequenced in a study of CD8+CD57+ T cells in acquired aplastic anemia. Each CDR3 protein is one row after TCRdb ran MiXCR on the reads. The data contain some 150,000 distinct CDR3 sequences, under 55% of them singletons. Specimen: sorted CD4+, CD8+, or CD8+CD57+ T cells (not recorded which) from PBMCs. All receptors come from a human donor with aplastic anemia. Both conserved end residues are part of each CDR3. Each record gives: clone size, J gene, D gene, V gene, CDR3 DNA, CDR3 protein. A D gene is named only where the DNA matches it firmly. Rows may omit the clone size; those that give it use once, few, many or a size class.

size: .
J: TRBJ2-7
D: TRBD2
V: TRBV5-1
DNA: TGCGCCAGCAGCAAAGGGACTAGCGGGGGATACGAGCAGTACTTC
CDR3: CASSKGTSGGYEQYF

size: .
J: TRBJ1-3
D: .
V: TRBV4-1
DNA: TGCGCCAGCAGCCAAAAATGGGCGCCAGGGGCCGGAAACACCATATATTTT
CDR3: CASSQKWAPGAGNTIYF

size: many
J: TRBJ1-5
D: .
V: TRBV12-3/TRBV12-4
DNA: TGTGCCAGCACCCAAAGCGGGGGGCGGGAGCCCCAGCATTTT
CDR3: CASTQSGGREPQHF

size: .
J: TRBJ2-2
D: .
V: TRBV6-1
DNA: TGTGCCAGCAGTGAACGAGGGGCCCGTCCCGCCGGGGAGCTGTTTTTT
CDR3: CASSERGARPAGELFF

size: many
J: TRBJ2-1
D: .
V: TRBV4-2
DNA: TGTGCCAGCAGCCAAGAAGTAGCGGATTACAATGAGCAGTTCTTC
CDR3: CASSQEVADYNEQFF

size: many
J: TRBJ1-1
D: .
V: TRBV6-6
DNA: TGTGCCAGCAGTTACTCTTTGCCGGGGAACACTGAAGCTTTCTTT
CDR3: CASSYSLPGNTEAFF

size: many
J: TRBJ1-2
D: TRBD1
V: TRBV20-1
DNA: TGCAGTGCTGGAAGGACAGGGGGCGCGGACTATGGCTACACCTTC
CDR3: CSAGRTGGADYGYTF

size: .
J: TRBJ1-2
D: .
V: TRBV4-2
DNA: TGTGCCAGCAGCACCGGGACGGGGGATATTCGTTATTATGGCTACACCTTC
CDR3: CASSTGTGDIRYYGYTF

size: .
J: TRBJ2-7
D: TRBD2
V: TRBV5-1
DNA: TGCGCCAGCAGCTTGGAAGGGACTAGCGGATACGAGCAGTACTTC
CDR3: CASSLEGTSGYEQYF

size: many
J: TRBJ1-2
D: TRBD1
V: TRBV6-2/TRBV6-3
DNA: TGTGCCAGCAACATACGAGGGGGGACAGGGTCTTCTGGCTACACCTTC
CDR3: CASNIRGGTGSSGYTF

size: .
J: TRBJ2-7
D: TRBD2
V: TRBV29-1
DNA: TGCAGCGCTCAGGGAGGGGTAAAGCAGTACTTC
CDR3: CSAQGGVKQYF

size: many
J: TRBJ2-5
D: .
V: TRBV7-7
DNA: TGTGCCAGCAGCCCCGAGGGCCTAGCCCAAGAGACCCAGTACTTC
CDR3: CASSPEGLAQETQYF

size: .
J: TRBJ2-1
D: TRBD2
V: TRBV20-1
DNA: TGCAGTGCCCGACTAGCGGGGGCCTCGTACAATGAGCAGTTCTTC
CDR3: CSARLAGASYNEQFF

size: many
J: TRBJ1-2
D: .
V: TRBV3-1
DNA: TGTGCCAGCAGCCAAGAGCCGGGAGGCTACACCTTC
CDR3: CASSQEPGGYTF

size: many
J: TRBJ1-1
D: .
V: TRBV20-1
DNA: TGCAGTACAATTTATTGGGGGCTGGAGGCTTTCTTT
CDR3: CSTIYWGLEAFF

size: many
J: TRBJ2-1
D: TRBD2
V: TRBV6-4
DNA: TGTGCCAGCAGTGACTCCGGGGGACTAGCTGATGAGCAGTTCTTC
CDR3: CASSDSGGLADEQFF

size: .
J: TRBJ2-7
D: .
V: TRBV20-1
DNA: TGCAGTGCCCTCTCCGGGACCGGCTACGAGCAGTACTTC
CDR3: CSALSGTGYEQYF

size: .
J: TRBJ2-1
D: .
V: TRBV20-1
DNA: TGCAGTGCTAGAGATCAGTCGGGCAATAATGAGCAGTTCTTC
CDR3: CSARDQSGNNEQFF

size: many
J: TRBJ2-7
D: .
V: TRBV29-1
DNA: TGCAGCGTTGGGGACCCCAGGGGCCTCTCCTACGAGCAGTACTTC
CDR3: CSVGDPRGLSYEQYF

size: .
J: TRBJ2-5
D: TRBD2
V: TRBV20-1
DNA: TGCAGTGCTAGTACTAGCGGGAGGCAAGAGACCCAGTACTTC
CDR3: CSASTSGRQETQYF

size: few
J: TRBJ2-1
D: TRBD2
V: TRBV5-4
DNA: TGTGCCAGCAGCTTGTTGCTACTAGCGGGGGGGTACAATGAGCAGTTCTTC
CDR3: CASSLLLLAGGYNEQFF

size: .
J: TRBJ2-3
D: .
V: TRBV24-1
DNA: TGTGCCACCAGTGATCAGACGTCTAGCACAGATACGCAGTATTTT
CDR3: CATSDQTSSTDTQYF

size: few
J: TRBJ2-1
D: .
V: TRBV19
DNA: TGTGCCAGTAGTTTGGACTCCGGCTTTCTAAGGCCTTACAATGAGCAGTTCTTC
CDR3: CASSLDSGFLRPYNEQFF

size: .
J: TRBJ2-1
D: TRBD2
V: TRBV4-2
DNA: TGTGCCAGCAGCGTCCTTGGCGGGGGGAGGGATGAGCAGTTCTTC
CDR3: CASSVLGGGRDEQFF

size: .
J: TRBJ2-2
D: .
V: TRBV29-1
DNA: TGCAGCGTTATCGGTGGCCCGGGCGGGGAGCTGTTTTTT
CDR3: CSVIGGPGGELFF

size: .
J: TRBJ2-1
D: TRBD2
V: TRBV9
DNA: TGTGCCGGGGGCGGGGGGCAGAATGAGCAGTTCTTC
CDR3: CAGGGGQNEQFF

size: once
J: TRBJ1-1
D: .
V: TRBV15
DNA: TGTGCCACCACCGTGGACGGGAACACTGAAGCTTTCTTT
CDR3: CATTVDGNTEAFF

size: .
J: TRBJ1-4
D: TRBD1
V: TRBV5-6
DNA: TGTGCCAGCAGTAAGAACATCCAGGGGGCGAGGGAAAAACTGTTTTTT
CDR3: CASSKNIQGAREKLFF

size: many
J: TRBJ1-4
D: TRBD1
V: TRBV7-2
DNA: TGTGCCAGCAGCTTGGGACAGACTAATGAAAAACTGTTTTTT
CDR3: CASSLGQTNEKLFF

size: few
J: TRBJ2-2
D: .
V: TRBV6-2/TRBV6-3
DNA: TGTGCCAGCAGTTACCCATTCGGGCTGCAGGGTATGCCCGGGGAGCTGTTTTTT
CDR3: CASSYPFGLQGMPGELFF

size: .
J: TRBJ1-6
D: .
V: TRBV2
DNA: TGTGCCAGCAGTACCGGGACTCCCAATTCACCCCTCCACTTT
CDR3: CASSTGTPNSPLHF

size: .
J: TRBJ2-7
D: .
V: TRBV20-1
DNA: TGCAGTGCTAGAGAGGCCACTTCGCCCTACGAGCAGTACTTC
CDR3: CSAREATSPYEQYF

size: .
J: TRBJ2-1
D: .
V: TRBV10-2
DNA: TGCGCCAGCAGGTCGGGGGCGGGGAGCTCCTACAATGAGCAGTTCTTC
CDR3: CASRSGAGSSYNEQFF

size: .
J: TRBJ2-3
D: .
V: TRBV20-1
DNA: TGCAGTGCTTCCAGCGAGGGGTCAGATACGCAGTATTTT
CDR3: CSASSEGSDTQYF

size: once
J: TRBJ2-7
D: TRBD1
V: TRBV7-2
DNA: TGTGCCAGCAGCTTAGGGACAGGCCAATACGAGCAGTACTTC
CDR3: CASSLGTGQYEQYF

size: .
J: TRBJ2-3
D: .
V: TRBV9
DNA: TGTGCCAGCAGCGTGTTACTCGATACGCAGTATTTT
CDR3: CASSVLLDTQYF

size: .
J: TRBJ2-6
D: .
V: TRBV24-1
DNA: TGTGCCACCAGTGATGGGGGTGGGGGCTCTGGGGCCAACGTCCTGACTTTC
CDR3: CATSDGGGGSGANVLTF

size: .
J: TRBJ1-2
D: .
V: TRBV2
DNA: TGTGCCAGCTACCCCGGGACGGCTAACTATGGCTACACCTTC
CDR3: CASYPGTANYGYTF

size: .
J: TRBJ2-7
D: TRBD2
V: TRBV20-1
DNA: TGCAGTGCAAGACTAGCGGGAGCGAAGATTGCCTACGAGCAGTACTTC
CDR3: CSARLAGAKIAYEQYF

size: .
J: TRBJ2-7
D: .
V: TRBV11-2
DNA: TGTGCCAGCAGCTTAGATGTTGACAGTCTGCGCCACGAGCAGTACTTC
CDR3: CASSLDVDSLRHEQYF

size: many
J: TRBJ2-4
D: TRBD2
V: TRBV5-1
DNA: TGCGCCAGCAGCTTGGGGACTAGCGGGGGGGCAGACATTCAGTACTTC
CDR3: CASSLGTSGGADIQYF

size: .
J: TRBJ1-2
D: .
V: TRBV7-8
DNA: TGTGCCAGCAGCCCTCGGGACGGAGCCACCAGCGGTGGCTACACCTTC
CDR3: CASSPRDGATSGGYTF

size: few
J: TRBJ1-6
D: .
V: TRBV7-6
DNA: TGTGCCAGCAGCTTCGACAGGAATTCACCCCTCCACTTT
CDR3: CASSFDRNSPLHF

size: many
J: TRBJ2-7
D: .
V: TRBV6-2/TRBV6-3
DNA: TGTGCCAGCAGTTACCCCCAGGGGAAATACGAGCAGTACTTC
CDR3: CASSYPQGKYEQYF

size: .
J: TRBJ1-3
D: .
V: TRBV11-1
DNA: TGTGCCAGCAGCGCCAGACCTGGAAACACCATATATTTT
CDR3: CASSARPGNTIYF

size: once
J: TRBJ2-3
D: .
V: TRBV10-2
DNA: TGCGCCAGCAACTCCCGGGGGCGCACAGATACGCAGTATTTT
CDR3: CASNSRGRTDTQYF

size: .
J: TRBJ2-1
D: .
V: TRBV12-3/TRBV12-4
DNA: TGTGCCAGCAGTTTAGGGTTTTATTCGGATGAGCAGTTCTTC
CDR3: CASSLGFYSDEQFF

size: .
J: TRBJ2-2
D: .
V: TRBV4-2
DNA: TGTGCCAGCGGATTTGGTGAGGAGCTGTTTTTT
CDR3: CASGFGEELFF

size: .
J: TRBJ1-1
D: .
V: TRBV5-4
DNA: TGTGCCAGCAGCTTCCAGGGAGGGTACACTGAAGCTTTCTTT
CDR3: CASSFQGGYTEAFF

size: .
J: TRBJ2-5
D: .
V: TRBV5-1
DNA: TGCGCCAGCAGCTTGCGGGGGCCCCAAGAGACCCAGTACTTC
CDR3: CASSLRGPQETQYF

size: .
J: TRBJ2-1
D: TRBD1
V: TRBV24-1
DNA: TGTGCCACCAGAGCCTCCGGGACAGGGTGGGAAAATGAGCAGTTCTTC
CDR3: CATRASGTGWENEQFF

size: many
J: TRBJ1-1
D: .
V: TRBV29-1
DNA: TGCAGCGCAGGGAAAACAATGAACACTGAAGCTTTCTTT
CDR3: CSAGKTMNTEAFF

size: .
J: TRBJ1-6
D: .
V: TRBV12-3/TRBV12-4
DNA: TGTGCCAGCAGTCCTGACAGGTTCTCCTATAATTCACCCCTCCACTTT
CDR3: CASSPDRFSYNSPLHF

size: .
J: TRBJ1-2
D: TRBD1
V: TRBV29-1
DNA: TGCAGCGTTAAGGGACAGACCTTTGGCTACACCTTC
CDR3: CSVKGQTFGYTF

size: many
J: TRBJ1-6
D: TRBD1
V: TRBV7-6
DNA: TGTGCCAGCAGCCCCGGGGACAGCCGGACCCCTAATAAGGGAGCCCTCCACTTT
CDR3: CASSPGDSRTPNKGALHF

size: many
J: TRBJ1-1
D: TRBD1
V: TRBV29-1
DNA: TGCAGCGTTGAATTTGGAGGGGGCAACACTGAAGCTTTCTTT
CDR3: CSVEFGGGNTEAFF

size: many
J: TRBJ1-2
D: .
V: TRBV6-5
DNA: TGTGCCAGCAGTTACTCCGGACGGAGTGGCTACACCTTC
CDR3: CASSYSGRSGYTF

size: .
J: TRBJ2-2
D: .
V: TRBV7-3
DNA: TGTGCCAGCAGCTCCCGAGGGGCCGGGGAGCTGTTTTTT
CDR3: CASSSRGAGELFF

size: .
J: TRBJ2-1
D: .
V: TRBV18
DNA: TGTGCCAGCTCACCAGGATTTGGAGGGGGGGGCAATGAGCAGTTCTTC
CDR3: CASSPGFGGGGNEQFF

size: many
J: TRBJ2-1
D: .
V: TRBV19
DNA: TGTGCCAGTAGTATAAATAGGGCCGGCAATGAGCAGTTCTTC
CDR3: CASSINRAGNEQFF